The clone carrying this T cell receptor beta chain was recorded a few times. This entry belongs to a study of cytomegalovirus exposure and HLA in healthy donors. The repertoire was sequenced with immunoSEQ multiplex PCR; TCRdb's copy has only in-frame clones and lacks some. The data hold 130,000 or so clones, with under 90% observed a single time. This CDR3 region has 12 residues. The germline V and J ends were trimmed by 4 bases and 6 bases, with 7 bases remaining between them. Germline CDR1 and CDR2: GTSNPN and SVGIG (reference sequence). The rearrangement uses TRBV30 and TRBJ1-6, with a weak D call TRBD1 (6 bases). The source is a woman in her thirties in good health and CMV-seronegative. The sequencing sample was made of PBMCs. The CDR3 DNA is TGTGCCTGGACCAGGGGTAATTCACCCCTCCACTTT. Protein: CAWTRGNSPLHF.